Sequencing of this TCR beta chain was carried out in a study of cytomegalovirus exposure and HLA in healthy donors. Across the study: The roughly 120 validation repertoires were reported in a later analysis to have been generated on the same platform as the 666 first-cohort repertoires.

The CDR3 covers 16 residues. Germline V gene data show CDR1 as SEHNR and CDR2 as FQNEAQ (reference sequence). With 7 bases clipped from V and 4 bases from J, the junction kept 11 bases outside the gene matches. Donors were drawn from the approximately 120-subject validation cohort, separate from the approximately 700-subject first cohort. Clones were read by immunoSEQ multiplex PCR, and TCRdb kept only the in-frame ones, dropping some. Of about 200,000 clones detected, about 81% appear once; the ten largest clones hold about 1.2%. The chain combines TRBV7-9 with TRBJ1-3; 9 bases fit TRBD1. This clonotype was obtained from a woman aged 25 to 39 in good health and CMV-seronegative. The sequencing input was PBMCs. CDR3 nucleotide sequence: TGTGCCAGCAACGATACCTACAGGGGGCAGGGAAACACCATATATTTT. This encodes CASNDTYRGQGNTIYF.